This TCR beta chain was recorded in a study of immune evolution from preneoplasia to lung adenocarcinoma. Resections took place in Japan or China from 2014 to 2017. Histologic diagnosis was independently verified by two lung pathologists. From germline, CDR1 is SEHNR and CDR2 FQNEAQ (reference sequence). This CDR3 has 15 amino acids. Trimming left V 1 base short and J 4 bases short, with 14 bases between. Study-wide points: Top clone share appeared to fall from AAH through AIS, MIA, adenocarcinoma. Later-stage lesions appeared to have more T cells, more diversity, less clonality.

This clone has just a few counts. Its antigen remains unidentified. Clones were read by immunoSEQ multiplex PCR, and TCRdb kept only the in-frame ones, dropping some. The sample includes a few thousand clones, around 39% seen only once; the top ten take under 20%. Sequenced material: FFPE adjacent normal lung tissue. The rearrangement uses TRBV7-9 and TRBJ2-7, with D tentatively TRBD2 (5 bases). This receptor was obtained from a person aged 60-79 years with lung adenocarcinoma. The CDR3 sequence: CASSLVSGKPYEQYF. The CDR3 bases are TGTGCCAGCAGCTTAGTGTCGGGAAAACCTTACGAGCAGTACTTC.